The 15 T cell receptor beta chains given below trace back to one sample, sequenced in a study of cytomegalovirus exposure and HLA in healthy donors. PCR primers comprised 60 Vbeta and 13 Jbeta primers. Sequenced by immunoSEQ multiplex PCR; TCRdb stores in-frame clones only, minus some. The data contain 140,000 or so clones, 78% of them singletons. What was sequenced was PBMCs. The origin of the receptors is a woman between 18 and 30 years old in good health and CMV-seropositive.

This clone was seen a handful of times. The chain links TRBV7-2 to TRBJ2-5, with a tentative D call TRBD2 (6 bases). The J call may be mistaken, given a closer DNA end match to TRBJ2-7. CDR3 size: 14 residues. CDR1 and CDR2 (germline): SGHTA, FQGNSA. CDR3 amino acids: CASSPTSRTYEQYF. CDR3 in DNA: TGTGCCAGCAGCCCTACTAGCCGGACCTACGAGCAGTACTTC.

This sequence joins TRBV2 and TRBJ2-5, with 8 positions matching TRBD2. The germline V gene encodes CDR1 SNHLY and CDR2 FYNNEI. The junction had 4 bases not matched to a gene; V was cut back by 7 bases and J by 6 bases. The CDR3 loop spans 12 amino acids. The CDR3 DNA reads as TGTGCCAGCACCGCGGGGGGAAAGACCCAGTACTTC. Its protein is CASTAGGKTQYF.

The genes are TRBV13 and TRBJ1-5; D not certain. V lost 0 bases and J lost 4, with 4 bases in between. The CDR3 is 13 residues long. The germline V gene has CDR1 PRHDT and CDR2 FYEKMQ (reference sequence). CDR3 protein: CASSLGINQPQHF. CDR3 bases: TGTGCCAGCAGCTTAGGTATTAATCAGCCCCAGCATTTT.

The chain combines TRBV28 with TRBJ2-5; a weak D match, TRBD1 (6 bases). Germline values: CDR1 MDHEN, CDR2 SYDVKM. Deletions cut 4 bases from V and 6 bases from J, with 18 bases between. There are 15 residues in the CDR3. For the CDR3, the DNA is TGTGCCAGCAGTTGGTTGGGGGCGGTAAACAAGACCCAGTACTTC. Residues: CASSWLGAVNKTQYF.

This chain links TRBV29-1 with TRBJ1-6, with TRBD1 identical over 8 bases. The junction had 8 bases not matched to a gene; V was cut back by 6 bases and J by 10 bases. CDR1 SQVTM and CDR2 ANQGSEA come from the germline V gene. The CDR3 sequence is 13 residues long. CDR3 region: CSVATGVDSPLHF. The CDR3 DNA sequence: TGCAGCGTAGCGACAGGGGTGGACTCACCCCTCCACTTT.

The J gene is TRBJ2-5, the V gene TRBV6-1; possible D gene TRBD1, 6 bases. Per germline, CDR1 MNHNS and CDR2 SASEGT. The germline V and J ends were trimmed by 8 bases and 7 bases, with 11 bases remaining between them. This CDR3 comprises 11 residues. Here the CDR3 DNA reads TGTGCCAGCGGGATACAGGGGACCCAGTACTTC. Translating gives CASGIQGTQYF.

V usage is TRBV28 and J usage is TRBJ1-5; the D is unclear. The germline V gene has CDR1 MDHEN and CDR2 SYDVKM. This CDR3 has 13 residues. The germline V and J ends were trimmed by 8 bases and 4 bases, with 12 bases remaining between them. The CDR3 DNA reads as TGTGCCAGCCGACCTAGGTCAAATCAGCCCCAGCATTTT. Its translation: CASRPRSNQPQHF.

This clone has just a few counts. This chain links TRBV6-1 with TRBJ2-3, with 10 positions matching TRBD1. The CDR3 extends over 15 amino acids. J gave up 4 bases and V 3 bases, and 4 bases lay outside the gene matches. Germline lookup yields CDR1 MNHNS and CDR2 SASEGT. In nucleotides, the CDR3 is TGTGCCAGCAGTGAGTCGACAGGGGGCCCAGATACGCAGTATTTT. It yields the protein CASSESTGGPDTQYF.

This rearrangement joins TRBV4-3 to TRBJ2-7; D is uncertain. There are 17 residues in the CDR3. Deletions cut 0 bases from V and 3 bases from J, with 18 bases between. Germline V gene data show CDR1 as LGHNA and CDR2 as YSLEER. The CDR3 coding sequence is TGCGCCAGCAGCCAAGATAACGCCCGCTCCACCGGCTACGAGCAGTACTTC. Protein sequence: CASSQDNARSTGYEQYF.

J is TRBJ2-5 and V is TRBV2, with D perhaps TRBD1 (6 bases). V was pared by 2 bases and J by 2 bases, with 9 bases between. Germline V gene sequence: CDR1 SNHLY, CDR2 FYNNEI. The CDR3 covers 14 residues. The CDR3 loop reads CASSEMGTQETQYF. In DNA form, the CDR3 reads TGTGCCAGCAGTGAAATGGGGACACAAGAGACCCAGTACTTC.

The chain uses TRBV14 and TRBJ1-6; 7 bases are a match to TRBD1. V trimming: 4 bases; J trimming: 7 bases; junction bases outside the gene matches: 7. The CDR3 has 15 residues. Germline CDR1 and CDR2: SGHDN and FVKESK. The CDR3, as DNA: TGTGCCAGCAGCCGCGAGACAGGGCGAAATTCACCCCTCCACTTT. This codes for CASSRETGRNSPLHF.

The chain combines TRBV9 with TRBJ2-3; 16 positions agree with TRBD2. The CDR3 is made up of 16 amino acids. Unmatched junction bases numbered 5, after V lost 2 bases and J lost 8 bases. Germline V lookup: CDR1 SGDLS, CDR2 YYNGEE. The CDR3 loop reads CASSVGLAGGPGTQYF. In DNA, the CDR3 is TGTGCCAGCAGCGTGGGACTAGCGGGGGGGCCTGGTACGCAGTATTTT. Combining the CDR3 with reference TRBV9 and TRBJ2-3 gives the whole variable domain DSGVTQTPKHLITATGQRVTLRCSPRSGDLSVYWYQQSLDQGLQFLIQYYNGEERAKGNILERFSAQQFPDLHSELNLSSLELGDSALYFCASSVGLAGGPGTQYFGPGTRLTVL.

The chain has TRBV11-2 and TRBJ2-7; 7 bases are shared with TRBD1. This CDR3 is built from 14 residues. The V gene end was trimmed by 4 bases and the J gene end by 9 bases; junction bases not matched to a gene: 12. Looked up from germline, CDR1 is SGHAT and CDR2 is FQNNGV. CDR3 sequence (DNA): TGTGCCAGCAGCTCGGGACAGAATAAGCCGCGGCAGTACTTC. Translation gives CASSSGQNKPRQYF.

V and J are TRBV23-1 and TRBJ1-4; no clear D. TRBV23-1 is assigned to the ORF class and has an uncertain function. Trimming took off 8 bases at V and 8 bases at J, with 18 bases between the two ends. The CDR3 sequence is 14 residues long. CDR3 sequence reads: CASARRKTGEKLFF. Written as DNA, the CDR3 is TGCGCCAGCGCCCGGCGGAAAACCGGGGAAAAACTGTTTTTT.

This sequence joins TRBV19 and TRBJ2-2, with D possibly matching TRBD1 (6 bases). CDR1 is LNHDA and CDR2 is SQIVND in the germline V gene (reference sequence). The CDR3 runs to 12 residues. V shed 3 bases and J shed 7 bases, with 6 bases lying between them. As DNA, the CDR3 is TGTGCCAGTAGTATCAGGGGCGGGGAGCTGTTTTTT. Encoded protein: CASSIRGGELFF.